Below are 18 T cell receptor beta chains sequenced from a single sample in a study of T cell repertoires in cytomegalovirus infection. TCRdb used MiXCR to reprocess the reads, holding one entry per CDR3 protein. Altogether fewer than 1,000,000 distinct CDR3 sequences are present, around 31% being singletons, with the ten largest covering about an eighth. Their antigens remain unidentified. The specimen was cultured CD8+ T cells from PBMCs, collected from culture after CMV antigen stimulation. The receptors were gathered from a human donor in good health (CMV status not recorded). Some clones in this sample may be carry-over from other donors' samples.

The chain couples TRBV10-3 to TRBJ1-2; 7 positions agree with TRBD1. The V segment lost 10 bases and the J segment 6 bases; nucleotides outside the gene matches: 14. The length of the CDR3 is 14 residues. Germline values: CDR1 ENHRY, CDR2 SYGVKD. The CDR3 reads CATLDPGQTDGYTF. Here the CDR3 DNA reads TGTGCCACCTTAGATCCGGGACAGACGGATGGCTACACCTTC.

This rearrangement joins TRBV29-1 to TRBJ2-1; D possibly corresponds to TRBD1 (5 bases). Germline V gives CDR1 SQVTM, CDR2 ANQGSEA. V was cut by 1 base and J by 1 base, with 8 bases left in between. The CDR3 is 14 amino acids. CDR3 sequence: CSVEVAGSYNEQFF. In DNA form, the CDR3 reads TGCAGCGTTGAAGTGGCAGGGTCCTACAATGAGCAGTTCTTC.

This clonotype was recorded a few times. The gene calls are TRBV6-1 and TRBJ2-5; TRBD1 aligns across 10 bases. The CDR3 loop spans 15 amino acids. Germline loops: CDR1 MNHNS, CDR2 SASEGT. The ends lost 8 bases at V and 2 bases at J; junction bases unmatched: 8. In DNA form, the CDR3 reads TGTGCCAGCGACACGGGACAGGGGCCTCAAGAGACCCAGTACTTC. Encoded protein: CASDTGQGPQETQYF.

The CDR3: CASSRTGVSDQPQHF. The CDR3 DNA follows: TGTGCCAGCAGTCGGACAGGGGTGAGCGATCAGCCCCAGCATTTT. This chain uses TRBV5-6 with TRBJ1-5; 9 positions match TRBD1. CDR1 is SGHDT and CDR2 is YYEEEE in the germline V gene. This CDR3 has 15 residues. After removal of 5 bases from V and 5 bases from J, the junction contained 8 bases not matched to a gene.

There are many counts of this clonotype. V is TRBV7-9 and J is TRBJ2-1; the match to TRBD2 covers 12 bases. J lost 7 bases, V lost 0 bases, and 10 bases had no gene match. This CDR3 region has 18 residues. Germline V gives CDR1 SEHNR, CDR2 FQNEAQ (reference sequence). This chain's CDR3 is CASSLAPSGGALRNEQFF. DNA for the CDR3: TGTGCCAGCAGCTTAGCACCTAGCGGGGGGGCCTTGCGGAATGAGCAGTTCTTC. The full variable domain, its missing parts supplied by reference TRBV7-9 and TRBJ2-1, is DTGVSQNPRHKITKRGQNVTFRCDPISEHNRLYWYRQTLGQGPEFLTYFQNEAQLEKSRLLSDRFSAERPKGSFSTLEIQRTEQGDSAMYLCASSLAPSGGALRNEQFFGPGTRLTVL.

J is TRBJ1-5 and V is TRBV6-5; no firm D call. The germline gives CDR1 MNHEY, CDR2 SVGAGI. CDR3 size: 13 residues. Trimming shortened V by 0 bases and J by 7 bases, and 7 bases separated the two germline ends. This CDR3 reads CASSYSWLQPQHF. The DNA for the CDR3 is TGTGCCAGCAGTTACTCTTGGTTGCAGCCCCAGCATTTT.

Remarks on this clonotype: The junction departs from the called germline gene at one end, perhaps through a read error. CDR3 DNA sequence: TGTGCCGGCAGCCCGGGACCGGGGTTGCAGCCCCAGCATTTT. It specifies CAGSPGPGLQPQHF. The V and J genes are TRBV7-9 and TRBJ1-5, with D possibly TRBD1 on 5 matching bases. Germline V lookup: CDR1 SEHNR, CDR2 FQNEAQ (reference sequence). This CDR3 is built from 14 residues. Based on the CDR3 plus reference TRBV7-9 and TRBJ1-5, the full variable domain is DTGVSQNPRHKITKRGQNVTFRCDPISEHNRLYWYRQTLGQGPEFLTYFQNEAQLEKSRLLSDRFSAERPKGSFSTLEIQRTEQGDSAMYLCAGSPGPGLQPQHFGDGTRLSIL.

CDR3 DNA: TGTGCCAGCAGTGGGGTAGCGGGGGAGTTCTTC. This codes for CASSGVAGEFF. The rearrangement uses TRBV2 and TRBJ2-1; TRBD2 aligns across 9 bases. The V segment lost 4 bases and the J segment 14 bases; nucleotides outside the gene matches: 3. CDR1 and CDR2 from the germline V gene are SNHLY and FYNNEI. The CDR3 runs 11 residues. The full variable domain, in which reference TRBV2 and TRBJ2-1 provide the parts outside the CDR3, is EPEVTQTPSHQVTQMGQEVILRCVPISNHLYFYWYRQILGQKVEFLVSFYNNEISEKSEIFDDQFSVERPDGSNFTLKIRSTKLEDSAMYFCASSGVAGEFFGPGTRLTVL.

CDR3 bases: TGTGCCAGCAGTTATCCTCCACGCGCAACGAACACTGAAGCTTTCTTT. It encodes CASSYPPRATNTEAFF. The rearrangement joins TRBV27 to TRBJ1-1; D remains ambiguous. This CDR3 contains 16 residues. Per germline, CDR1 MNHEY and CDR2 SMNVEV (reference sequence). V lost 4 bases, J lost 1 base, and 16 bases lay in between.

This clonotype was found a few times. V and J are TRBV4-3 and TRBJ2-1; 10 bases align to TRBD1. Germline V gene data show CDR1 as LGHNA and CDR2 as YSLEER. V lost 4 bases to trimming and J lost 8 bases; unmatched junction nucleotides: 8. The CDR3 runs 15 residues. CDR3 protein: CASSRGQGGVYEQFF. CDR3 coding DNA: TGCGCCAGCAGCCGAGGACAGGGGGGAGTCTATGAGCAGTTCTTC.

The chain uses TRBV19 and TRBJ1-1; TRBD1 might be the D (6 bases). The V gene's germline CDR1 is LNHDA and CDR2 SQIVND (reference sequence). The CDR3 runs 11 residues. The CDR3 region is CASQGNTEAFF. Here the CDR3 DNA reads TGTGCGTCACAGGGGAACACTGAAGCTTTCTTT.

V is TRBV7-9 and J is TRBJ2-1; D may be TRBD2 (7 bases). Trimming removed 5 bases at V and 6 bases at J, with 11 bases between. Germline lookup yields CDR1 SEHNR and CDR2 FQNEAQ (reference sequence). This CDR3 has 13 amino acids. As DNA, the CDR3 is TGTGCCAGCAGCCCCCGGGGGGCCAATGAGCAGTTCTTC. The encoded protein is CASSPRGANEQFF.

The chain employs TRBV4-1 and TRBJ2-1, with D perhaps given as TRBD1 or TRBD2 (5 bases each). This CDR3 is 15 amino acids long. Looked up from germline, CDR1 is MGHRA and CDR2 is YSYEKL. The V end was cut by 5 bases, the J end by 4 bases, with 15 bases between. CDR3 in amino acids: CASSYLRDPYNEQFF. Written as DNA, the CDR3 is TGCGCCAGCAGCTATCTCCGGGACCCATACAATGAGCAGTTCTTC.

The gene calls are TRBV27 and TRBJ1-2, with TRBD1 matching over 7 bases. The CDR3 covers 15 residues. With V trimmed by 2 bases and J by 2 bases, 5 bases remained unmatched. CDR1 and CDR2 (germline): MNHEY, SMNVEV (reference sequence). The CDR3 nucleotides are TGTGCCAGCAGTTTAGAAGGACAGGCCAACTATGGCTACACCTTC. Its translation is CASSLEGQANYGYTF.

The genes are TRBV15 and TRBJ1-5; D not resolved. The V gene lost 1 base and the J gene lost 7 bases, with 11 bases spanning the gap. Germline CDR1 is LNHNV and CDR2 is YYDKDF (reference sequence). The CDR3 is 14 residues long. The CDR3 DNA is TGTGCCACCAGCAGAGCAGGATCGGGGCAGCCCCAGCATTTT. Translation gives CATSRAGSGQPQHF.

This clonotype has more than one count but fewer than ten. The V call is TRBV7-8, the J call TRBJ2-1, with D possibly TRBD2 on 5 matching bases. CDR1 is SGHVS, CDR2 FQNEAQ, per germline. The CDR3 runs 15 residues. Trimming shortened V by 1 base and J by 4 bases, and 11 bases separated the two germline ends. The DNA for the CDR3 is TGTGCCAGCAGCTTAGTATCCGGGGATTACAATGAGCAGTTCTTC. Its protein is CASSLVSGDYNEQFF.

The rearrangement uses TRBV7-6 and TRBJ2-2, with TRBD2 identical over 12 bases. V shed 5 bases and J 7 bases; nucleotides not matched to a gene: 8. CDR1 is SGHVS, CDR2 FNYEAQ, per germline. There are 16 residues in the CDR3. In DNA, the CDR3 is TGTGCCAGCAGCCAGCTAGCGGGGGGGCCTTTCGGGGAGCTGTTTTTT. This encodes CASSQLAGGPFGELFF.

This clonotype was seen many times. J is TRBJ2-2 and V is TRBV7-3, with D perhaps assigned TRBD1 or TRBD2 (5 bases each). V was pared by 4 bases and J by 0 bases, with 6 bases between. This CDR3 has 14 residues. Germline V gene lookup returns CDR1 SGHTA and CDR2 FQGTGA. CDR3 sequence (DNA): TGTGCCAGCAGCTGGGACCCGAACACCGGGGAGCTGTTTTTT. Protein sequence: CASSWDPNTGELFF.